These 12 T cell receptor beta chains were sequenced from one sample in a study of blood T cell repertoires in COVID-19. The table came from immunoSEQ multiplex PCR; TCRdb's copy has only in-frame clones and leaves some out. Of around 25,000 clones in the sample, around four fifths were seen once. The material sequenced was peripheral blood. These receptors all come from a man older than 75 with active or convalescent COVID-19.

The J gene is TRBJ1-2, the V gene TRBV27; 8 nucleotides agree with TRBD1. V was pared by 1 base and J by 8 bases, with 15 bases of the junction left unmatched. The CDR3 extends over 17 amino acids. Germline CDR1 reads MNHEY; CDR2 reads SMNVEV (reference sequence). CDR3 bases: TGTGCCAGCAGTTTATTAGCTACAGGGGGGTTTCCTCGGGGCTACACCTTC. It encodes CASSLLATGGFPRGYTF.

The CDR3 coding sequence is TGCAGCGTCGAGACTCGGACAGGGAACTACGAGCAGTACTTC. Its protein is CSVETRTGNYEQYF. The chain has TRBV29-1 and TRBJ2-7; 8 nucleotides align to TRBD1. Looked up from germline, CDR1 is SQVTM and CDR2 is ANQGSEA. V dropped 6 bases and J dropped 3; count of bases not matched to a gene: 10. The CDR3 is 14 amino acids.

The genes are TRBV5-1 and TRBJ1-6; TRBD1 is a possible D gene (6 bases). The CDR3 has 16 amino acids. Germline CDR1 and CDR2: SGHRS and YFSETQ. Trimming removed 0 bases from V and 3 bases from J, with 10 bases in between. CDR3 coding DNA: TGCGCCAGCAGCTTGGGGCAGGGGAACTATAATTCACCCCTCCACTTT. It translates to CASSLGQGNYNSPLHF.

This rearrangement joins TRBV29-1 to TRBJ1-1; 8 nucleotides align to TRBD1. This CDR3 is built from 12 residues. The germline V gene encodes CDR1 SQVTM and CDR2 ANQGSEA. With V trimmed by 7 bases and J by 5 bases, 6 bases remained unmatched. The CDR3 nucleotides are TGCAGCGCCTCAGGGGGCTGGACTGAAGCTTTCTTT. It specifies CSASGGWTEAFF.

This chain links TRBV11-3 with TRBJ2-7; 8 bases fit TRBD1. This CDR3 is 16 amino acids long. Trimming cost V 4 bases and J 0 bases; bases outside gene matches: 8. CDR1 SGHNT and CDR2 YENEEA come from the germline V gene. Here the CDR3 DNA reads TGTGCCAGCAGCTGCTGGGACAGGAAGAGCTCCTACGAGCAGTACTTC. The encoded protein is CASSCWDRKSSYEQYF.

Worth noting for this clone: A read error may account for a junction end that differs from germline. This chain uses TRBV6-2 or TRBV6-3 with TRBJ2-7; TRBD1 aligns across 7 bases. Germline assignment: CDR1 MNHEY and CDR2 SVGEGT. The CDR3 has 13 residues. The DNA of the CDR3 is TGTGCCAGCAGTCCCCAGACAGGGTTGGACGTCCGATTC. This encodes CASSPQTGLDVRF.

The chain combines TRBV10-3 with TRBJ1-1; 7 nucleotides line up with TRBD1. Germline V gene sequence: CDR1 ENHRY, CDR2 SYGVKD. There are 13 residues in the CDR3. With V trimmed by 10 bases and J by 1 base, 6 bases remained unmatched. CDR3 region: CATSRDRNTEAFF. The CDR3, as DNA: TGTGCCACCAGCCGGGACAGGAACACTGAAGCTTTCTTT.

Sample share makes this clone medium-sized (0.01 to 0.1%). This chain connects TRBV28 to TRBJ1-5; D is perhaps TRBD1 (5 bases). V dropped 3 bases and J dropped 8 bases, with 11 bases sitting between them. The germline CDR1 and CDR2 sequences are MDHEN and SYDVKM. The CDR3 is 13 amino acids. The CDR3 spells CASSLEGQKPQHF. CDR3 DNA sequence: TGTGCCAGCAGTTTGGAGGGGCAAAAGCCCCAGCATTTT.

The chain is built from TRBV7-6 and TRBJ1-2; D is uncertain. Trimming removed 3 bases from V and 3 bases from J, with 8 bases in between. This CDR3 has 13 residues. CDR1 SGHVS and CDR2 FNYEAQ come from the germline V gene. CDR3 nucleotides: TGTGCCAGCAGCTTTAACCAGGACTATGGCTACACCTTC. Protein product: CASSFNQDYGYTF.

The genes are TRBV11-2 and TRBJ2-4, with TRBD2 matching over 9 bases. This CDR3 is built from 16 residues. Germline CDR1 SGHAT, CDR2 FQNNGV. J lost 6 bases, V lost 4 bases, and 10 bases had no gene match. CDR3 coding DNA: TGTGCCAGCAGCTCCCTTAGCGGGAGAAGGGGAAACATTCAGTACTTC. This gives the protein CASSSLSGRRGNIQYF.

In DNA form, the CDR3 reads TGTGCCACTACGCAGGGGACTGAAGCTTTCTTT. Its protein product is CATTQGTEAFF. The rearrangement uses TRBV24-1 and TRBJ1-1; D perhaps matches TRBD1 (6 bases). The germline V gene has CDR1 KGHDR and CDR2 SFDVKD. Deletions cut 10 bases from V and 5 bases from J, with 10 bases between. The CDR3 totals 11 residues.

The chain couples TRBV6-2 or TRBV6-3 to TRBJ1-1; D uncertain. The CDR3 runs 14 residues. Trimming cost V 0 bases and J 11 bases, with 16 bases left between them. Germline V gene sequence: CDR1 MNHEY, CDR2 SVGEGT. DNA of the CDR3: TGTGCCAGCAGTTACTCGACCTTTCGGAGAACGGCTTTCTTT. It encodes CASSYSTFRRTAFF.